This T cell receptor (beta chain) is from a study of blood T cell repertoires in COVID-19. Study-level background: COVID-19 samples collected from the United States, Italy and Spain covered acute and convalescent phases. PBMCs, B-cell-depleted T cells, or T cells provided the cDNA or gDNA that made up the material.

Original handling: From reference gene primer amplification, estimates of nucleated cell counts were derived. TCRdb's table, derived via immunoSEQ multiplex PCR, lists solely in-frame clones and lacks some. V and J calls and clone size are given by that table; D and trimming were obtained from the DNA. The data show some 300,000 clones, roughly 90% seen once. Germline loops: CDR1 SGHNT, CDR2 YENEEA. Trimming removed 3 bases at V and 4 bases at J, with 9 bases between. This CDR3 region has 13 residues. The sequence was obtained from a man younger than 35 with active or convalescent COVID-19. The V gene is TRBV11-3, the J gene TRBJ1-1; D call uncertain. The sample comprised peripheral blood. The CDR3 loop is CASSFGPGTEAFF. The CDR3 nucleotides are TGTGCCAGCAGCTTCGGTCCGGGCACTGAAGCTTTCTTT. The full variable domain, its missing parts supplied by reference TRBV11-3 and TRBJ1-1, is EAGVVQSPRYKIIEKKQPVAFWCNPISGHNTLYWYLQNLGQGPELLIRYENEEAVDDSQLPKDRFSAERLKGVDSTLKIQPAELGDSAVYLCASSFGPGTEAFFGQGTRLTVV.